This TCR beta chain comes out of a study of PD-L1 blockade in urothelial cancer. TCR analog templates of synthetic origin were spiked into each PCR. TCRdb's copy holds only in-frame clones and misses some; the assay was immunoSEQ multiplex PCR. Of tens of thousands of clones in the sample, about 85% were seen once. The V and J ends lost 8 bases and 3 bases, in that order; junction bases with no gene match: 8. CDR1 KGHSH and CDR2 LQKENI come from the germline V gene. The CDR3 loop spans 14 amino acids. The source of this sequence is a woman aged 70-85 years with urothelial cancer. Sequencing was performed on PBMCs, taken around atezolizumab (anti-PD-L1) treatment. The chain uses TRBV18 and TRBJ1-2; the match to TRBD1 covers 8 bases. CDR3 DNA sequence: TGTGCCAGCGCTACAGGGGGGACGTACTATGGCTACACCTTC. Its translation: CASATGGTYYGYTF.